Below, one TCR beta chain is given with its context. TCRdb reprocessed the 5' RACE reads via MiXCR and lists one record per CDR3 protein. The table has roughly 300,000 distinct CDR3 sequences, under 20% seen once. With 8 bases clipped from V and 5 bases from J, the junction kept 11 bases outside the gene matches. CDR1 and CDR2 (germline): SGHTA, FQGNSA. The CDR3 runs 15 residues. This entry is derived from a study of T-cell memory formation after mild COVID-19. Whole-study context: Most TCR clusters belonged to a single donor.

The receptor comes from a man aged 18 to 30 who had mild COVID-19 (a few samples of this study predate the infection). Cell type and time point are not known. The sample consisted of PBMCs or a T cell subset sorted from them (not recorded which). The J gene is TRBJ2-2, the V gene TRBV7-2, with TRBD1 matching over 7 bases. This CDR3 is CASALDRVKTGELFF. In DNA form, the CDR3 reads TGTGCCAGCGCCCTCGACAGGGTAAAAACCGGGGAGCTGTTTTTT.